The 8 T cell receptor beta chains listed next were all sequenced from one sample in a study of blood T cell repertoires in COVID-19. Here immunoSEQ multiplex PCR was the method, and the copy in TCRdb shows in-frame clones only, minus some. This table holds roughly 380,000 clones, 70% to 85% found once. The sample consisted of peripheral blood. The receptor set was obtained from a human donor with acute or convalescent COVID-19. The donor label of this sample is uncertain.

This sequence joins TRBV23-1 and TRBJ1-1, with TRBD1 matching over 9 bases. TRBV23-1 qualifies as an ORF whose function is uncertain. The trim removed 4 bases at V and 1 base at J, leaving 4 bases unmatched. The CDR3 has 15 amino acids. The CDR3 bases are TGCGCCAGCAGTCCCGCACAGGGGGCGAACACTGAAGCTTTCTTT. It yields the protein CASSPAQGANTEAFF.

The chain carries TRBV4-1 and TRBJ2-5; 7 nucleotides agree with TRBD2. V was clipped by 5 bases and J by 4 bases; unmatched bases: 10. From germline, CDR1 is MGHRA and CDR2 YSYEKL. The CDR3 contains 15 residues. The CDR3 nucleotides read TGCGCCAGCAGCGACTTACAAGCGGGACGAGAGACCCAGTACTTC. Encoded protein: CASSDLQAGRETQYF.

CDR3 protein: CASSQARSTGGRRDNEQFF. The CDR3 DNA reads as TGTGCCAGCAGCCAAGCTCGAAGCACAGGCGGGAGGCGCGACAATGAGCAGTTCTTC. This chain connects TRBV4-2 to TRBJ2-1; 8 bases fit TRBD2. Germline V CDR1 and CDR2: LGHNA, YNFKEQ. The trim removed 1 base at V and 5 bases at J, leaving 16 bases unmatched. The CDR3 is made up of 19 amino acids.

The chain employs TRBV19 and TRBJ1-3; D ambiguous. Germline V CDR1 and CDR2: LNHDA, SQIVND (reference sequence). The V gene lost 8 bases and the J gene lost 0 bases, with 11 bases spanning the gap. CDR3 length: 14 amino acids. The CDR3 spells CASYSADSGNTIYF. DNA for the CDR3: TGTGCCAGTTACTCGGCGGACTCTGGAAACACCATATATTTT.

V is TRBV5-1 and J is TRBJ2-1; no clear D gene. This CDR3 has 16 residues. Germline lookup yields CDR1 SGHRS and CDR2 YFSETQ. V lost 0 bases and J 0 bases, leaving 10 bases between the germline ends. CDR3 sequence: CASSLVAGSSYNEQFF. The DNA for the CDR3 is TGCGCCAGCAGCTTGGTGGCAGGCAGCTCCTACAATGAGCAGTTCTTC.

This clone occurred once. V usage is TRBV5-1 and J usage is TRBJ2-7; no definite D call. The CDR3 is 11 amino acids. Trimming left V 4 bases short and J 7 bases short, with 9 bases between. Germline V gene lookup returns CDR1 SGHRS and CDR2 YFSETQ. CDR3 nucleotides: TGCGCCAGCAGCCTCCACTCGGAGCAGTACTTC. This sequence encodes CASSLHSEQYF.

V gene TRBV11-2 combines with J gene TRBJ1-1, with 8 positions matching TRBD1. Germline V CDR1 and CDR2: SGHAT, FQNNGV. CDR3 size: 15 residues. Unmatched junction bases numbered 7, after V lost 2 bases and J lost 5 bases. CDR3 sequence reads: CASSLRETGVTEAFF. The CDR3 DNA reads TGTGCCAGCAGCTTAAGGGAGACAGGGGTGACTGAAGCTTTCTTT. Full variable domain (outside the CDR3, taken from reference TRBV11-2 and TRBJ1-1): EAGVAQSPRYKIIEKRQSVAFWCNPISGHATLYWYQQILGQGPKLLIQFQNNGVVDDSQLPKDRFSAERLKGVDSTLKIQPAKLEDSAVYLCASSLRETGVTEAFFGQGTRLTVV.

This chain uses TRBV30 with TRBJ2-2; the match to TRBD1 covers 8 bases. Per the germline V gene, CDR1 is GTSNPN and CDR2 is SVGIG (reference sequence). V shed 0 bases, J shed 4 bases, and the junction held 4 bases outside the gene matches. The CDR3 spans 15 residues. In nucleotides, the CDR3 is TGTGCCTGGAGTGTGGCGGACAGGGCCACCGGGGAGCTGTTTTTT. Protein sequence: CAWSVADRATGELFF.